This T cell receptor (beta chain) came from a study of T-cell memory formation after mild COVID-19. This clonotype was observed a few times. MiXCR was run by TCRdb on the 5' RACE reads, yielding one entry per CDR3 protein. The sample lists under 150,000 distinct CDR3 sequences, 22% occurring once. The clonotype comes from a man aged 18 to 30 who had mild COVID-19 (a few samples of this study predate the infection). Cell type and time point are not known. The sample was PBMCs or a T cell subset sorted from them (not recorded which).

DNA of the CDR3: TGTGCCAGTAGATCCCGGATCGGGGAGCTGTTTTTT. It specifies CASRSRIGELFF. The chain is built from TRBV19 and TRBJ2-2; D is ambiguous. Germline assignment: CDR1 LNHDA and CDR2 SQIVND (reference sequence). V was clipped by 6 bases and J by 7 bases, with 9 bases between them. The CDR3 is 12 amino acids.